Presented here are 21 T cell receptor beta chains from one specimen sequenced in a study of blood T cell repertoires in COVID-19. Profiling relied on immunoSEQ multiplex PCR, and the TCRdb table lists in-frame clones only, not all of them. Of hundreds of thousands of clones detected, 80% to 90% appear once; the ten largest clones hold approximately 2.5%. The sequenced sample was peripheral blood. The receptors originated from a woman aged 55-75 years with COVID-19, enrolled during active disease.

As concerns this clone: The same CDR3 can be traced to other DNA sequences in this sample. This chain joins TRBV6-5 and TRBJ1-1; D ambiguous. V lost 2 bases and J 0 bases, leaving 4 bases between the germline ends. Germline V gene sequence: CDR1 MNHEY, CDR2 SVGAGI. The CDR3 extends over 13 amino acids. The CDR3 DNA follows: TGTGCCAGCAGTTACCAGGTGAACACTGAAGCTTTCTTT. Encoded protein: CASSYQVNTEAFF.

The chain employs TRBV5-1 and TRBJ2-2, with D possibly matching TRBD1 (6 bases). This CDR3 has 17 residues. Germline lookup yields CDR1 SGHRS and CDR2 YFSETQ. V was clipped by 1 base and J by 4 bases, with 17 bases between them. The CDR3 spells CASSLNKGHSITGELFF. CDR3 sequence (DNA): TGCGCCAGCAGCTTGAACAAGGGACACAGCATCACCGGGGAGCTGTTTTTT.

This chain joins TRBV9 and TRBJ1-6; D not certain. V dropped 0 bases and J dropped 7 bases, with 8 bases sitting between them. The germline CDR1 and CDR2 sequences are SGDLS and YYNGEE. CDR3 length: 14 amino acids. The CDR3 DNA is TGTGCCAGCAGCGTAGGTTTAGAGAATTCACCCCTCCACTTT. Its protein is CASSVGLENSPLHF.

Turning to this clone: The sample holds other DNA sequences that translate to the same CDR3. The CDR3 region has the DNA TGCGCCAGCAGCTTGGCAGGGCGTAGTGAAGCTTTCTTT. Translating it yields CASSLAGRSEAFF. The chain combines TRBV5-1 with TRBJ1-1; a possible D gene is TRBD1 (5 bases). V dropped 0 bases and J dropped 7 bases, with 10 bases sitting between them. CDR3 length: 13 residues. Germline CDR1 and CDR2: SGHRS and YFSETQ.

This clone was picked up a small number of times. The chain has TRBV3-1 (or the pseudogene TRBV3-2) and TRBJ1-1; tentatively, D is TRBD1 (6 bases). The CDR3 has 16 residues. Germline V gene data show CDR1 as LGHDT and CDR2 as YNNKEL (reference sequence). Trimming took 3 bases from V and 1 from J, leaving 15 bases between them. CDR3 DNA: TGTGCCAGCAGCCAGGGGGGGGGCGCCCCGAACACTGAAGCTTTCTTT. This gives the protein CASSQGGGAPNTEAFF.

As to this clone: This same CDR3 is encoded by further DNA sequences in the sample. The chain couples TRBV11-2 to TRBJ2-5, with 7 bases aligning to TRBD2. This CDR3 has 14 amino acids. J was trimmed by 2 bases and V by 1 base; bases with no gene match: 1. Germline V gene lookup returns CDR1 SGHAT and CDR2 FQNNGV. In DNA, the CDR3 is TGTGCCAGCAGCTTAGCGGGGGGACAAGAGACCCAGTACTTC. Its translation is CASSLAGGQETQYF. The variable domain in full, completed from reference TRBV11-2 and TRBJ2-5, reads EAGVAQSPRYKIIEKRQSVAFWCNPISGHATLYWYQQILGQGPKLLIQFQNNGVVDDSQLPKDRFSAERLKGVDSTLKIQPAKLEDSAVYLCASSLAGGQETQYFGPGTRLLVL.

The V call is TRBV29-1, the J call TRBJ2-1, with D maybe TRBD2 (5 bases). This CDR3 comprises 14 residues. Trimming shortened V by 0 bases and J by 0 bases, and 6 bases separated the two germline ends. Germline CDR1 and CDR2: SQVTM and ANQGSEA. The CDR3 loop reads CSVEEGSSYNEQFF. For the CDR3, the DNA is TGCAGCGTTGAAGAAGGGAGCTCCTACAATGAGCAGTTCTTC.

This clone was observed a few times. The chain combines TRBV9 with TRBJ2-7, with 8 bases matching TRBD1. CDR1 and CDR2 from the germline V gene are SGDLS and YYNGEE. The V and J ends lost 3 bases and 2 bases, in that order; junction bases with no gene match: 4. The CDR3 extends over 14 amino acids. The CDR3 region is CASSEQGATYEQYF. The DNA of the CDR3 is TGTGCCAGCAGCGAGCAGGGGGCCACCTACGAGCAGTACTTC.

The chain joins TRBV18 to TRBJ2-1, with D possibly TRBD1 on 6 matching bases. The CDR3 has 17 amino acids. Trimming removed 7 bases from V and 0 bases from J, with 19 bases in between. Germline values: CDR1 KGHSH, CDR2 LQKENI. The CDR3 DNA follows: TGTGCCAGCTTCAAATATCCAGGGGCTGACTCCTACAATGAGCAGTTCTTC. Protein product: CASFKYPGADSYNEQFF.

This clone was seen a handful of times. The chain combines TRBV28 with TRBJ1-6; a weak D match, TRBD1 (5 bases). This CDR3 comprises 13 residues. The germline V gene has CDR1 MDHEN and CDR2 SYDVKM. Trimming took 4 bases from V and 7 from J, leaving 8 bases between them. The chain's CDR3 is CASSWGDNSPLHF. The CDR3 nucleotides read TGTGCCAGCAGTTGGGGGGACAATTCACCCCTCCACTTT.

This chain joins TRBV19 and TRBJ1-1; D is ambiguous. Germline loops: CDR1 LNHDA, CDR2 SQIVND (reference sequence). The ends were cut back, 4 bases at V and 0 bases at J, with 6 bases in the middle. CDR3 length equals 13 residues. Here the CDR3 reads CASSSQMNTEAFF. The CDR3 coding sequence is TGTGCCAGTAGTAGTCAAATGAACACTGAAGCTTTCTTT.

V usage is TRBV5-1 and J usage is TRBJ1-1; 8 bases map to TRBD1. Germline values: CDR1 SGHRS, CDR2 YFSETQ. Trimming cost V 4 bases and J 4 bases; bases outside gene matches: 6. The CDR3 length is 14 residues. CDR3: CASSIGQGVTEAFF. CDR3 nucleotide sequence: TGCGCCAGCAGCATCGGACAGGGAGTCACTGAAGCTTTCTTT.

This clone was counted a few times. The chain is built from TRBV15 and TRBJ1-2; 7 positions agree with TRBD1. The trim removed 6 bases at V and 5 bases at J, leaving 12 bases unmatched. The CDR3 contains 15 residues. Germline CDR1 LNHNV, CDR2 YYDKDF (reference sequence). The CDR3 region has the DNA TGTGCCACCAGTGAATACCGGGACAGCATATATGGCTACACCTTC. This gives the protein CATSEYRDSIYGYTF.

The chain couples TRBV19 to TRBJ1-1; D is unresolved. The CDR3 has 14 residues. Germline V gene sequence: CDR1 LNHDA, CDR2 SQIVND (reference sequence). The ends were cut back, 5 bases at V and 6 bases at J, with 16 bases in the middle. Written as DNA, the CDR3 is TGTGCCAGTAGTTCAGGACGGGGAGGTGCTGAAGCTTTCTTT. This translates into CASSSGRGGAEAFF. Full variable domain (remainder filled in from reference TRBV19 and TRBJ1-1): DGGITQSPKYLFRKEGQNVTLSCEQNLNHDAMYWYRQDPGQGLRLIYYSQIVNDFQKGDIAEGYSVSREKKESFPLTVTSAQKNPTAFYLCASSSGRGGAEAFFGQGTRLTVV.

This clone was seen only once. V is TRBV28 and J is TRBJ1-5, with D possibly matching TRBD1 (6 bases). In germline, CDR1 is MDHEN, CDR2 SYDVKM. CDR3 length equals 15 residues. The ends were cut back, 7 bases at V and 3 bases at J, with 16 bases in the middle. The CDR3 spells CASNSPGQYNQPQHF. DNA for the CDR3: TGTGCCAGCAATTCTCCGGGACAATACAATCAGCCCCAGCATTTT. The variable domain in full, completed from reference TRBV28 and TRBJ1-5, reads DVKVTQSSRYLVKRTGEKVFLECVQDMDHENMFWYRQDPGLGLRLIYFSYDVKMKEKGDIPEGYSVSREKKERFSLILESASTNQTSMYLCASNSPGQYNQPQHFGDGTRLSIL.

The J gene is TRBJ2-1, the V gene TRBV9; D is uncertain. The CDR3 is 13 residues long. Germline loops: CDR1 SGDLS, CDR2 YYNGEE. V was cut by 0 bases and J by 9 bases, with 10 bases left in between. The CDR3: CASSVARDTEQFF. The DNA for the CDR3 is TGTGCCAGCAGCGTAGCTAGAGATACTGAGCAGTTCTTC.

This chain uses TRBV19 with TRBJ2-1, with D possibly TRBD1 on 5 matching bases. Trimming stripped 4 bases from V and 7 bases from J, with 20 bases between. Germline lookup yields CDR1 LNHDA and CDR2 SQIVND (reference sequence). The CDR3 length is 16 residues. CDR3 sequence (DNA): TGTGCCAGTAGTACACAAAAGGTCTGGGGCTGGAATGAGCAGTTCTTC. Translated: CASSTQKVWGWNEQFF.

Here the CDR3 DNA reads TGCGCCAGCAGCTTGAATCCAACCGCGAGCTCCTATAATTCACCCCTCCACTTT. Translated, it gives CASSLNPTASSYNSPLHF. The chain uses TRBV5-1 and TRBJ1-6; no reliable D call. The germline V gene has CDR1 SGHRS and CDR2 YFSETQ. V lost 1 base, J lost 0 bases, and 14 bases lay in between. The CDR3 is 18 amino acids. The entire variable domain, with the rest obtained from reference TRBV5-1 and TRBJ1-6, is as follows: KAGVTQTPRYLIKTRGQQVTLSCSPISGHRSVSWYQQTPGQGLQFLFEYFSETQRNKGNFPGRFSGRQFSNSRSEMNVSTLELGDSALYLCASSLNPTASSYNSPLHFGNGTRLTVT.

This chain joins TRBV9 and TRBJ2-2, with 8 positions matching TRBD1. The germline V gene encodes CDR1 SGDLS and CDR2 YYNGEE. The V gene end was trimmed by 0 bases and the J gene end by 9 bases; junction bases not matched to a gene: 4. This CDR3 region has 14 residues. The CDR3 region is CASSVEDRDRELFF. The CDR3 DNA follows: TGTGCCAGCAGCGTAGAGGACAGGGATCGGGAGCTGTTTTTT.

V usage is TRBV27 and J usage is TRBJ1-2; 11 bases line up with TRBD1. This CDR3 is built from 16 residues. The germline gives CDR1 MNHEY, CDR2 SMNVEV (reference sequence). J lost 4 bases, V lost 7 bases, and 11 bases had no gene match. The CDR3 reads CASNHYRTGGPYGYTF. The CDR3 region has the DNA TGTGCCAGCAACCACTACCGGACAGGGGGCCCCTATGGCTACACCTTC.

V and J are TRBV19 and TRBJ2-1; 9 nucleotides match TRBD1. Trimming took 3 bases from V and 5 from J; bases not matched to a gene: 17. CDR3 length: 19 residues. Germline CDR1 reads LNHDA; CDR2 reads SQIVND (reference sequence). Here the CDR3 reads CASSMKGEGDRVANNEQFF. Written as DNA, the CDR3 is TGTGCCAGTAGTATGAAAGGGGAGGGGGACAGGGTGGCCAACAATGAGCAGTTCTTC.